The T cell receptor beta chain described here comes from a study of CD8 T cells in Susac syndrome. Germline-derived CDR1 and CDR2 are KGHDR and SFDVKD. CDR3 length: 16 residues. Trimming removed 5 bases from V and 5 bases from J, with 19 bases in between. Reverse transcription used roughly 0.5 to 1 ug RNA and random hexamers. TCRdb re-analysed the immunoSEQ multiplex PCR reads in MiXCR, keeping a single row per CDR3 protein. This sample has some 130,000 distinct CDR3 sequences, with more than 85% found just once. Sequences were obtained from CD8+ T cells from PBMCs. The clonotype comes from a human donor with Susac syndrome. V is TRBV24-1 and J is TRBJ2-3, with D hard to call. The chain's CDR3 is CATSGVAAPTEDTQYF. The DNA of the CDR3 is TGTGCCACCAGTGGGGTTGCGGCCCCCACCGAAGATACGCAGTATTTT.